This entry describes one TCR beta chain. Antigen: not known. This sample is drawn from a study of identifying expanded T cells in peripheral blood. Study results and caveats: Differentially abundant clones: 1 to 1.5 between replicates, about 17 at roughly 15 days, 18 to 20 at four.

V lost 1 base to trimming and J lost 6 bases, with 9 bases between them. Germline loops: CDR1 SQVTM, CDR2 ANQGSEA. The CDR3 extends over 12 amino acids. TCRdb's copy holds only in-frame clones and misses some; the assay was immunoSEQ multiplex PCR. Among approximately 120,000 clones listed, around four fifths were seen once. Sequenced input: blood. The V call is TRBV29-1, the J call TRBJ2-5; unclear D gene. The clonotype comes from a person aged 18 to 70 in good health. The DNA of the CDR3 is TGCAGCGTTGAAGGGGCGAGCAAGACCCAGTACTTC. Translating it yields CSVEGASKTQYF.